The clone carrying this T cell receptor (beta chain) has ten or more counts. TCRdb reprocessed the RT-PCR reads via MiXCR and lists one record per CDR3 protein. This table holds roughly 26,000 distinct CDR3 sequences, roughly 8% found once. The CDR3 spans 15 residues. Germline CDR1 SGHRS, CDR2 YFSETQ. With 4 bases removed from V and 0 bases from J, the gap between germline ends came to 10 bases. This record belongs to a study of patients and donors after allogeneic stem cell transplantation. The sequenced sample consisted of blood, either unsorted or a sorted T cell fraction (not recorded which). This sequence joins TRBV5-1 and TRBJ2-2; D is perhaps TRBD1 or TRBD2 (5 bases each). This clonotype originated in a human donor who was either an allogeneic HSCT recipient or a stem cell or donor lymphocyte infusion donor (not recorded which). It is not recorded whose cells these are; they may come from a transplant donor. CDR3 loop: CASSTGTTNTGELFF. The CDR3 DNA sequence: TGCGCCAGCAGCACCGGGACCACGAACACCGGGGAGCTGTTTTTT.